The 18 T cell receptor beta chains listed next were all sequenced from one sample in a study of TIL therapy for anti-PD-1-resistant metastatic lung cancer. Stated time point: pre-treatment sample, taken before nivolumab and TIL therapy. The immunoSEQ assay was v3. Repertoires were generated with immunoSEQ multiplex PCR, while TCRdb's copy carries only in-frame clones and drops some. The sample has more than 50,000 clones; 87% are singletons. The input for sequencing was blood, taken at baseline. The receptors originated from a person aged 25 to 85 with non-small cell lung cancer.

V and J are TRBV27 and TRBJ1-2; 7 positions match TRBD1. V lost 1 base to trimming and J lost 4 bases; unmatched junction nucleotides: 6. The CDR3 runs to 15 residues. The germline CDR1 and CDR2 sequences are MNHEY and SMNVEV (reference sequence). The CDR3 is CASSLFPGQFYGYTF. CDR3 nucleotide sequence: TGTGCCAGCAGTTTATTTCCGGGACAGTTCTATGGCTACACCTTC.

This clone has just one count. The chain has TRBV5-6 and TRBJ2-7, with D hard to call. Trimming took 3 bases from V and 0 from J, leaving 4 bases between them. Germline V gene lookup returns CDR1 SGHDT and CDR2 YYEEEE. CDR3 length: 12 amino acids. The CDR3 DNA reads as TGTGCCAGCAGCTCACGCTCCTACGAGCAGTACTTC. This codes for CASSSRSYEQYF.

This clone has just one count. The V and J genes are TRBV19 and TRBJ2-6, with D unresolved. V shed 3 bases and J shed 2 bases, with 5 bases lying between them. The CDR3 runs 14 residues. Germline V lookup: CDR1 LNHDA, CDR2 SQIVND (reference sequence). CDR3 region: CASSISAGANVLTF. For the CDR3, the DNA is TGTGCCAGTAGTATTTCAGCTGGGGCCAACGTCCTGACTTTC.

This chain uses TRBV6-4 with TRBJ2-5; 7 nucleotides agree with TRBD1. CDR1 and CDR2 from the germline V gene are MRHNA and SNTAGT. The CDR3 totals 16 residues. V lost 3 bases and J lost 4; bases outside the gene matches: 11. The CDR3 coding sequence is TGTGCCAGCAGTGATTCTCTCTTAAAGGGGGCAGAGACCCAGTACTTC. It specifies CASSDSLLKGAETQYF.

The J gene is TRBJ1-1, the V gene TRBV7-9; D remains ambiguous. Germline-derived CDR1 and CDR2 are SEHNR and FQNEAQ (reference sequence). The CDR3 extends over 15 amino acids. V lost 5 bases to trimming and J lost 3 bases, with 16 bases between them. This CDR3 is CASSAVAGGDTEAFF. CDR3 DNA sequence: TGTGCCAGCAGCGCCGTGGCAGGAGGAGACACTGAAGCTTTCTTT.

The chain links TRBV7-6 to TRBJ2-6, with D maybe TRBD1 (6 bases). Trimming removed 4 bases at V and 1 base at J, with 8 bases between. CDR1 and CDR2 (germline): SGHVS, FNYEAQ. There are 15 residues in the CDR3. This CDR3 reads CASSSGQSGANVLTF. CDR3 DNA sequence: TGTGCCAGCAGCTCCGGACAGTCTGGGGCCAACGTCCTGACTTTC.

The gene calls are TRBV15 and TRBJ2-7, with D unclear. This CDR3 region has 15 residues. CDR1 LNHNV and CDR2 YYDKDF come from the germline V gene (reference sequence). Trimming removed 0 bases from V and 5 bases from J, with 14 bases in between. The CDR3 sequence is CATSRDPLVSNEQYF. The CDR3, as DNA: TGTGCCACCAGCAGAGATCCTTTGGTTTCGAACGAGCAGTACTTC.

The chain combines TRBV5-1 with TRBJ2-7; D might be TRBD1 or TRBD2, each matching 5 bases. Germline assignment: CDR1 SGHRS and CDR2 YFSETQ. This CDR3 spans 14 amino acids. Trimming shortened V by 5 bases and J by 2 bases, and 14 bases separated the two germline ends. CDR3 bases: TGCGCCAGCAGTTCCGGGTTGGGGGCCTACGAGCAGTACTTC. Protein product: CASSSGLGAYEQYF.

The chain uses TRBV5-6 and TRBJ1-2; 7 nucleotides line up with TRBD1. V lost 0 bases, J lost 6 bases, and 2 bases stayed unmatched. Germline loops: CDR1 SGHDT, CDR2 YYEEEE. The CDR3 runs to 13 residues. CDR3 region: CASSLAGGDGYTF. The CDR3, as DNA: TGTGCCAGCAGCTTGGCAGGGGGAGATGGCTACACCTTC.

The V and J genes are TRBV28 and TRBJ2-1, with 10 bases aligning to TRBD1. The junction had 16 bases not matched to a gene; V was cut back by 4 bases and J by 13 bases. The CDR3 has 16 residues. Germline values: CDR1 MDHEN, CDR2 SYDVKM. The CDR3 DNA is TGTGCCAGCAGTTCAGAGCCCGGGACAGGGGATTTGTCTCAGTTCTTC. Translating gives CASSSEPGTGDLSQFF. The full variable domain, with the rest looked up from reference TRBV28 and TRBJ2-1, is DVKVTQSSRYLVKRTGEKVFLECVQDMDHENMFWYRQDPGLGLRLIYFSYDVKMKEKGDIPEGYSVSREKKERFSLILESASTNQTSMYLCASSSEPGTGDLSQFFGPGTRLTVL.

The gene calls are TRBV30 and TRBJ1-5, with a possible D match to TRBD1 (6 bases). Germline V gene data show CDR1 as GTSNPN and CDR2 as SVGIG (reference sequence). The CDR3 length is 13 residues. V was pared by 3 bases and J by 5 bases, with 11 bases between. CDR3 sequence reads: CAWRRGMDQPQHF. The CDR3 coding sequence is TGTGCCTGGAGAAGGGGGATGGATCAGCCCCAGCATTTT.

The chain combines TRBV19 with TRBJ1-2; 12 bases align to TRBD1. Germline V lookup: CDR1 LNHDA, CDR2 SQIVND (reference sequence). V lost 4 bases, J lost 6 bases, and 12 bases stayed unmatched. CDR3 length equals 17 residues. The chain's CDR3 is CASSNWAGTGGADGYTF. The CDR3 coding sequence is TGTGCCAGTAGTAACTGGGCCGGGACAGGGGGCGCAGATGGCTACACCTTC.

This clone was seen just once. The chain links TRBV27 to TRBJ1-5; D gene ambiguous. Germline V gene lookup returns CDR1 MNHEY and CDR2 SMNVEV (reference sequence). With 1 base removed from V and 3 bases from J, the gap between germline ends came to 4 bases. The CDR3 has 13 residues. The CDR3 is CASSLYTNQPQHF. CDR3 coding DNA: TGTGCCAGCAGTTTATATACCAATCAGCCCCAGCATTTT.

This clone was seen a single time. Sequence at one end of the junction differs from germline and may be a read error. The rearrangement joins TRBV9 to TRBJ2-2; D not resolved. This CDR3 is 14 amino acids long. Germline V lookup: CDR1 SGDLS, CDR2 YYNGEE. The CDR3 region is CAGSVAGNTGELFF. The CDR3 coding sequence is TGTGCCGGCAGCGTAGCCGGGAACACCGGGGAGCTGTTTTTT.

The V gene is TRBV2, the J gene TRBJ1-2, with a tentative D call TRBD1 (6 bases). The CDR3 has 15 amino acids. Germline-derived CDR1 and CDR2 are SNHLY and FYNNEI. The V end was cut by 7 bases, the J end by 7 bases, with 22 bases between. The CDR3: CASIQTQGRRSGYTF. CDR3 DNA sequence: TGTGCCAGCATCCAAACGCAGGGGCGGCGGAGTGGCTACACCTTC.

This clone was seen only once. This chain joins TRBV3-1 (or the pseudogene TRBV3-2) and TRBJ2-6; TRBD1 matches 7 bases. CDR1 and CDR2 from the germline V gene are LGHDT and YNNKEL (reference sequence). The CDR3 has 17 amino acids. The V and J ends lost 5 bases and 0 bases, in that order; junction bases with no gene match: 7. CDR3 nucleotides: TGTGCCAGCAGCAAGGGGGCCTCGAGCTCTGGGGCCAACGTCCTGACTTTC. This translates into CASSKGASSSGANVLTF.

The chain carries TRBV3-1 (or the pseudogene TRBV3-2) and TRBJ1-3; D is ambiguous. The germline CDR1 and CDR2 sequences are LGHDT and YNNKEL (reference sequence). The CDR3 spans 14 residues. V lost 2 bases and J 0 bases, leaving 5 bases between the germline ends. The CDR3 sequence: CASSQWDSGNTIYF. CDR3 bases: TGTGCCAGCAGCCAATGGGACTCTGGAAACACCATATATTTT.

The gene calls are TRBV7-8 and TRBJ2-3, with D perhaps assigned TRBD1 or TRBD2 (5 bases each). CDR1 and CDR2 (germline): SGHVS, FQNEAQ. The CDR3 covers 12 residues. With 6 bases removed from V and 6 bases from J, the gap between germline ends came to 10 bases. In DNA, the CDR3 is TGTGCCAGCAGATTGGGGACCGATACGCAGTATTTT. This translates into CASRLGTDTQYF.